A few counts support the clone carrying this T cell receptor beta chain. The target antigen is unknown. In total, each donor contributed a single heparinised blood draw that averaged around 100 mL. The isolated RNA, all of it, was reverse transcribed, so expressed TCRB transcripts were what got sequenced. The table came from immunoSEQ multiplex PCR; TCRdb's copy has only in-frame clones and leaves some out. The sample consists of around 53,000 clones, 55% to 80% of them appearing once. This sample was taken from a study of beta chain features in type 1 diabetes. As for the study in general: Sorted cells, more than 95,000,000 in number, were examined across all samples.

V trimming: 6 bases; J trimming: 4 bases; junction bases outside the gene matches: 13. Per germline, CDR1 SQVTM and CDR2 ANQGSEA. CDR3 size: 15 residues. Study conclusions and caveats: When Type 1 diabetes patients were examined, their TCRB CDR3s proved moderately but significantly shorter in all four CD4+ subsets.

The sequence was obtained from a woman aged 30 to 39 with type 1 diabetes. The source material was stem cell memory CD4+ T cells from blood. The chain uses TRBV29-1 and TRBJ2-5, with 8 bases lining up with TRBD2. For the CDR3, the DNA is TGCAGCGTAGCCCGACTCGGGACTAGTCGAGAGACCCAGTACTTC. Translating it yields CSVARLGTSRETQYF.